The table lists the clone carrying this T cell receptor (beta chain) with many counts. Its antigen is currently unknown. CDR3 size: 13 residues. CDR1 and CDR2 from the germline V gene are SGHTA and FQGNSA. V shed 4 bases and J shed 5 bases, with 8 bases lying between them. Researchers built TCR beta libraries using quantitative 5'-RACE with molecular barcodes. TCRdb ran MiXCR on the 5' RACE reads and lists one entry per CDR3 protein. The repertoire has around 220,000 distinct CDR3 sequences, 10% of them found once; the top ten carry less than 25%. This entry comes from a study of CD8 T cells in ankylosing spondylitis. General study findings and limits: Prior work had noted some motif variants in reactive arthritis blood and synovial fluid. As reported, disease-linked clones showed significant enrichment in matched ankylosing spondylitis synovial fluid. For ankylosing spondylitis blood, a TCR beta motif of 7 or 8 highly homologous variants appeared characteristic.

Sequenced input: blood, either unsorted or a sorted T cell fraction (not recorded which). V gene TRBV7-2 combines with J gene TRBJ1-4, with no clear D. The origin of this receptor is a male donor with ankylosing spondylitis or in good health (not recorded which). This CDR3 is CASSSNQNEKLFF. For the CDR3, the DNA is TGTGCCAGCAGCTCCAATCAGAATGAAAAACTGTTTTTT.